This T cell receptor beta chain was sequenced during a study of cytomegalovirus exposure and HLA in healthy donors. Whole-study context: In a later analysis, it was reported that the roughly 130 validation repertoires had been produced on the same platform as the roughly 650 repertoires belonging to the first cohort.

This table comes from immunoSEQ multiplex PCR, and its TCRdb copy is limited to in-frame clones, with some not included. Counted here are fewer than 150,000 clones, almost 90% occurring once; the ten biggest clones make up less than 1.5%. Details on this clone: Its antigen is not known.

Study outcomes and limitations: The tendency of first-cohort TCR clusters to co-occur in the 90 to 150 validation repertoires emerged from a later analysis.

Sequencing used PBMCs. This sequence was found in a man younger than 45 in good health and CMV-seronegative.

The chain's CDR3 is CASSLEHQDEKLFF. As DNA, the CDR3 is TGCGCCAGCAGCTTGGAGCATCAGGATGAAAAACTGTTTTTT. The chain carries TRBV5-1 and TRBJ1-4; D uncertain. The CDR3 has 14 residues. Germline V gene sequence: CDR1 SGHRS, CDR2 YFSETQ. Trimming cost V 0 bases and J 6 bases, with 9 bases left between them.